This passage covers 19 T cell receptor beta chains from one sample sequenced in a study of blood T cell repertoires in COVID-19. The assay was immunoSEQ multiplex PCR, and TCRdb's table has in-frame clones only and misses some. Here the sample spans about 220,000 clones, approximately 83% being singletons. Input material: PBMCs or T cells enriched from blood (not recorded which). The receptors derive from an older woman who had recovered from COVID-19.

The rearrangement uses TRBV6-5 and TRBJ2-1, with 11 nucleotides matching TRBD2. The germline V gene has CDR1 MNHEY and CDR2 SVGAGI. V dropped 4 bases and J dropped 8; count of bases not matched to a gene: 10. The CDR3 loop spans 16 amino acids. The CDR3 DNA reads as TGTGCCAGCAGTTCCGATACTAGCGGGAGTAGCGATGAGCAGTTCTTC. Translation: CASSSDTSGSSDEQFF.

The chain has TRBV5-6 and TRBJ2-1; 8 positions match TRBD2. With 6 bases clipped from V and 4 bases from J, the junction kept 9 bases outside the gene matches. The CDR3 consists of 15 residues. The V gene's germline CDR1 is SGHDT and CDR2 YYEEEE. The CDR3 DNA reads TGTGCCAGCACCCCTGGCGGGAGGCTGTACAATGAGCAGTTCTTC. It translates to CASTPGGRLYNEQFF. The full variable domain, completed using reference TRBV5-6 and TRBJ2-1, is DAGVTQSPTHLIKTRGQQVTLRCSPKSGHDTVSWYQQALGQGPQFIFQYYEEEERQRGNFPDRFSGHQFPNYSSELNVNALLLGDSALYLCASTPGGRLYNEQFFGPGTRLTVL.

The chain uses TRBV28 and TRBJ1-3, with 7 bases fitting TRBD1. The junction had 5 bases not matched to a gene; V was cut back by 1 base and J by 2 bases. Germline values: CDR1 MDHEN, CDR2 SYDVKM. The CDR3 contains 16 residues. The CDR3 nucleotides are TGTGCCAGCAGTTTATTCTGGGACAGCCCTGGAAACACCATATATTTT. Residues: CASSLFWDSPGNTIYF.

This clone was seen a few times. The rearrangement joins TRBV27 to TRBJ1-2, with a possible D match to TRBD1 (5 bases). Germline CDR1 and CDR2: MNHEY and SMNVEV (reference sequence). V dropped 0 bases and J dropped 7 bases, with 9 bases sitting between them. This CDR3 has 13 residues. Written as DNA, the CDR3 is TGTGCCAGCAGTTTATCCTTCCAGGGTGGCTACACCTTC. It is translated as CASSLSFQGGYTF.

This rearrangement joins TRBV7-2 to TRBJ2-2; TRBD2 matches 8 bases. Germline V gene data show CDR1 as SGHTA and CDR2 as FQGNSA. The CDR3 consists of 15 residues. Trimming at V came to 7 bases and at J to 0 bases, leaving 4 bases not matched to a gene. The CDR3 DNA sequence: TGTGCCAGCAACCAAGCGGGGGCGAACACCGGGGAGCTGTTTTTT. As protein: CASNQAGANTGELFF. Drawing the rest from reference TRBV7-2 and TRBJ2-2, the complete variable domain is GAGVSQSPSNKVTEKGKDVELRCDPISGHTALYWYRQSLGQGLEFLIYFQGNSAPDKSGLPSDRFSAERTGGSVSTLTIQRTQQEDSAVYLCASNQAGANTGELFFGEGSRLTVL.

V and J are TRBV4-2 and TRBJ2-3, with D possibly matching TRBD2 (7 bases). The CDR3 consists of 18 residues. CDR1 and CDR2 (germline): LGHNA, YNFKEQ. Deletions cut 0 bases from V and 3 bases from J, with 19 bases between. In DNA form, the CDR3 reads TGTGCCAGCAGCCAAGATACGGGGGGCAAAACGAGTACAGATACGCAGTATTTT. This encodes CASSQDTGGKTSTDTQYF.

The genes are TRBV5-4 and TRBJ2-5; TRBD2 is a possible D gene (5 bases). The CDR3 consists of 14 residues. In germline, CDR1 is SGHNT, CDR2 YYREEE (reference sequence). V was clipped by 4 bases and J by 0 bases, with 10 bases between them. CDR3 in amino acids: CASSPPGNQETQYF. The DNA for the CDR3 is TGTGCCAGCAGCCCACCGGGGAACCAAGAGACCCAGTACTTC. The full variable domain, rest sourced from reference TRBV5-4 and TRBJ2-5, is ETGVTQSPTHLIKTRGQQVTLRCSSQSGHNTVSWYQQALGQGPQFIFQYYREEENGRGNFPPRFSGLQFPNYSSELNVNALELDDSALYLCASSPPGNQETQYFGPGTRLLVL.

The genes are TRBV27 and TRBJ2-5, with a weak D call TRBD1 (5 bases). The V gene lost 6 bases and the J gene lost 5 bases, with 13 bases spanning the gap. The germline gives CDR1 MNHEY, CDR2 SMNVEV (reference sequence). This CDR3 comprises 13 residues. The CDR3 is CASSRRALETQYF. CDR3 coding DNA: TGTGCCAGCAGCCGCAGGGCTCTGGAGACCCAGTACTTC.

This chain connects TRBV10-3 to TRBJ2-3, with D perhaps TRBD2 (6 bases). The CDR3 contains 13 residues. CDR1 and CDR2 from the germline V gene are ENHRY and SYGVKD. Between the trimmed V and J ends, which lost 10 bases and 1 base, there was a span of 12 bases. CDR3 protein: CATSEQGTDTQYF. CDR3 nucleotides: TGTGCCACTAGCGAACAGGGCACAGATACGCAGTATTTT.

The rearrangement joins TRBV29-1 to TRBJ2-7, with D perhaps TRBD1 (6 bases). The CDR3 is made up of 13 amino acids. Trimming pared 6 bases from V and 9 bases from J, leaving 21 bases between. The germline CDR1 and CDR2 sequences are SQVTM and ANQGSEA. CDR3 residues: CSVKRTDSRGQYF. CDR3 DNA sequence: TGCAGCGTGAAAAGGACAGACTCCAGAGGGCAGTACTTC.

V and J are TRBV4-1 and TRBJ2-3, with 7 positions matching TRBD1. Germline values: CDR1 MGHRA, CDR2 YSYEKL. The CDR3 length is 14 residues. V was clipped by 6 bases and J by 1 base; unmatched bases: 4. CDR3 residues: CASSPGQGTDTQYF. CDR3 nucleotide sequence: TGCGCCAGCAGTCCTGGACAGGGCACAGATACGCAGTATTTT.

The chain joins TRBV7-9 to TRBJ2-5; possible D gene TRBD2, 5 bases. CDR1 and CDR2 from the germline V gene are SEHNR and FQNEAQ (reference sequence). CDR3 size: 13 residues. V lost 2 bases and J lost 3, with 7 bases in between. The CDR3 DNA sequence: TGTGCCAGCAGCTTATTCGGGGAAGAGACCCAGTACTTC. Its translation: CASSLFGEETQYF. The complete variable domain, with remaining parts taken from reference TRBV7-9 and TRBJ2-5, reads DTGVSQNPRHKITKRGQNVTFRCDPISEHNRLYWYRQTLGQGPEFLTYFQNEAQLEKSRLLSDRFSAERPKGSFSTLEIQRTEQGDSAMYLCASSLFGEETQYFGPGTRLLVL.

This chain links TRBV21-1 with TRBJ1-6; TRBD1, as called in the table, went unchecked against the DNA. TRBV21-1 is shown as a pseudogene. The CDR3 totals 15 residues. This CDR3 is CASLQGAPFNSPLHF. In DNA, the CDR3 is TGTGCCAGCCTACAGGGGGCGCCTTTTAATTCACCCCTCCACTTT.

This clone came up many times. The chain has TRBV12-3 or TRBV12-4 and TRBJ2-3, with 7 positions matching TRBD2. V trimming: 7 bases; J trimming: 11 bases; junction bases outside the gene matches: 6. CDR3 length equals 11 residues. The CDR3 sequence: CASTRGGGQYF. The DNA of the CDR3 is TGTGCCAGCACCCGTGGCGGGGGGCAGTATTTT.

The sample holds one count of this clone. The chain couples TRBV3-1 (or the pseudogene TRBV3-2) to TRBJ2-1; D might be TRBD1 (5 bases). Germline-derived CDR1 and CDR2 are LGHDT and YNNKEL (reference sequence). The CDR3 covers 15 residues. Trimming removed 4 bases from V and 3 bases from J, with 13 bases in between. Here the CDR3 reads CASSPRAGRYNEQFF. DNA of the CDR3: TGTGCCAGCAGCCCTCGGGCAGGGCGCTACAATGAGCAGTTCTTC.

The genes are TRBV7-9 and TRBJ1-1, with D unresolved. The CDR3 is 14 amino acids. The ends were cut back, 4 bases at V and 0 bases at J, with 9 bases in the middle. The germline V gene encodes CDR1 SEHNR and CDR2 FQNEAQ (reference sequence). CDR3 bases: TGTGCCAGCAGCTCGGAGCGGTTGAACACTGAAGCTTTCTTT. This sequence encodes CASSSERLNTEAFF.

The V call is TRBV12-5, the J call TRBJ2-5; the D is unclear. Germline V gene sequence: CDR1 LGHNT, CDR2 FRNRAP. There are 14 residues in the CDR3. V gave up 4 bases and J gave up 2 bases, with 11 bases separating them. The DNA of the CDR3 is TGTGCTAGTGGTTCCCCGGGTCCTCAAGAGACCCAGTACTTC. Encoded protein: CASGSPGPQETQYF.

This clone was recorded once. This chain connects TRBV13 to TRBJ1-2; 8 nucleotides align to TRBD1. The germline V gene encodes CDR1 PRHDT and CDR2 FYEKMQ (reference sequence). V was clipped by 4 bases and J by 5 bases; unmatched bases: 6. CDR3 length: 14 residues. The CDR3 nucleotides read TGTGCCAGCAGCTCCGACAGGGGAGGATATGGCTACACCTTC. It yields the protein CASSSDRGGYGYTF.

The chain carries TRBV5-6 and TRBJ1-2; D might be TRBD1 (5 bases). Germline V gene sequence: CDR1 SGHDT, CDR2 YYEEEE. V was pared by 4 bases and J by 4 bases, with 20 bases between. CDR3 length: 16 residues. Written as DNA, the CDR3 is TGTGCCAGCAGCCCGGATCGAAGGAGGGGACTCTATGGCTACACCTTC. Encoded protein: CASSPDRRRGLYGYTF. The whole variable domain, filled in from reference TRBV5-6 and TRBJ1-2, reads DAGVTQSPTHLIKTRGQQVTLRCSPKSGHDTVSWYQQALGQGPQFIFQYYEEEERQRGNFPDRFSGHQFPNYSSELNVNALLLGDSALYLCASSPDRRRGLYGYTFGSGTRLTVV.